The 14 T cell receptor beta chains presented below share a single source sample, sequenced in a study of breast tumors, draining lymph nodes, adjacent tissues. Via MiXCR, TCRdb re-called the multiplex PCR reads, giving one row per CDR3 protein. The sample holds 66,000 or so distinct CDR3 sequences; 40% to 55% are singletons and the top ten take approximately 8.7%. The sample taken for sequencing was breast tumor tissue. Receptors were obtained from a female donor with breast cancer. Some clones in this sample may be carry-over from other donors' samples.

This clonotype was detected ten times or more. The chain links TRBV7-2 to TRBJ1-5; D remains unclear. The V gene lost 2 bases and the J gene lost 1 base, with 18 bases spanning the gap. The CDR3 is made up of 18 amino acids. The germline gives CDR1 SGHTA, CDR2 FQGNSA. The CDR3 loop is CASSLTPRRTWSNQPQHF. CDR3 in DNA: TGTGCCAGCAGCTTAACCCCCCGCAGGACCTGGAGCAATCAGCCCCAGCATTTT.

This clonotype was found many times. The chain is built from TRBV9 and TRBJ2-3, with TRBD2 identical over 7 bases. The CDR3 totals 15 residues. Germline CDR1 reads SGDLS; CDR2 reads YYNGEE. Losses at the gene ends were 4 bases for V and 0 bases for J; bases not matched to a gene: 5. CDR3 DNA sequence: TGTGCCAGCAGCCGGGGGGACCTGAGCACAGATACGCAGTATTTT. Protein sequence: CASSRGDLSTDTQYF. The full variable domain, rest sourced from reference TRBV9 and TRBJ2-3, is DSGVTQTPKHLITATGQRVTLRCSPRSGDLSVYWYQQSLDQGLQFLIQYYNGEERAKGNILERFSAQQFPDLHSELNLSSLELGDSALYFCASSRGDLSTDTQYFGPGTRLTVL.

This clonotype was seen many times. This chain uses TRBV5-4 with TRBJ2-7, with no clear D. Germline lookup yields CDR1 SGHNT and CDR2 YYREEE (reference sequence). The CDR3 covers 14 residues. Trimming took off 4 bases at V and 0 bases at J, with 11 bases between the two ends. Here the CDR3 reads CASSPNPPSYEQYF. CDR3 coding DNA: TGTGCCAGCAGCCCGAACCCGCCCTCCTACGAGCAGTACTTC.

This clonotype was observed once. This rearrangement joins TRBV5-1 to TRBJ2-3; 14 nucleotides line up with TRBD2. V shed 3 bases, J shed 2 bases, and the junction held 2 bases outside the gene matches. Germline V gene sequence: CDR1 SGHRS, CDR2 YFSETQ. CDR3 length: 16 residues. CDR3 in DNA: TGCGCCAGCAGCTGGACTAGCGGGGGGAACACAGATACGCAGTATTTT. It translates to CASSWTSGGNTDTQYF.

Ten or more counts support this clonotype. CDR3 sequence: CASSLRSKQETQYF. CDR3 DNA: TGTGCCAGCAGCCTTCGATCCAAACAAGAGACCCAGTACTTC. The chain joins TRBV3-1 to TRBJ2-5, with D unresolved. This CDR3 comprises 14 residues. In germline, CDR1 is LGHDT, CDR2 YNNKEL (reference sequence). V lost 4 bases to trimming and J lost 2 bases, with 11 bases between them.

The table lists this clonotype with many counts. The chain joins TRBV10-3 to TRBJ2-1; 8 nucleotides align to TRBD1. Germline values: CDR1 ENHRY, CDR2 SYGVKD. This CDR3 spans 15 amino acids. CDR3 nucleotide sequence: TGTGCTCTCTCAAGGACAGGGCCCCCGAGCAATGAGCAGTTCTTC. Encoded protein: CALSRTGPPSNEQFF.

In this sample, this clonotype turned up a few times. The J gene is TRBJ1-1, the V gene TRBV3-1; D gene uncertain. Germline CDR1 reads LGHDT; CDR2 reads YNNKEL (reference sequence). The germline V and J ends were trimmed by 3 bases and 5 bases, with 16 bases remaining between them. The CDR3 has 15 amino acids. The CDR3 bases are TGTGCCAGCAGCCATACCCCCAGGTGGAGGACTGAAGCTTTCTTT. It encodes CASSHTPRWRTEAFF.

This chain links TRBV7-9 with TRBJ1-3; D remains unclear. Trimming cost V 2 bases and J 7 bases, with 6 bases left between them. Germline-derived CDR1 and CDR2 are SEHNR and FQNEAQ (reference sequence). This CDR3 contains 12 residues. The CDR3 nucleotides read TGTGCCAGCAGCTTATTCGAGAACACCATATATTTT. This codes for CASSLFENTIYF.

Only one count was recorded for this clonotype. Relative to the germline gene, one junction end is altered; a read error may explain this. J is TRBJ2-7 and V is TRBV12-3 or TRBV12-4; 11 bases align to TRBD1. The CDR3 covers 14 residues. Written as DNA, the CDR3 is TGTGCCAGCACCAGGGGACAGGGGGTCTACGAGCAGTGCTTC. Its protein product is CASTRGQGVYEQCF.

This clonotype was found many times. This rearrangement joins TRBV12-3 or TRBV12-4 to TRBJ2-7, with TRBD2 matching 10 bases. The CDR3 has 14 amino acids. V gave up 5 bases and J gave up 4 bases; unmatched junction bases: 5. The CDR3 coding sequence is TGTGCCAGCAGTCTGGGACTAGCGCAGTACGAGCAGTACTTC. Translated, it gives CASSLGLAQYEQYF.

Note on this clonotype: This may be a read error: a much more frequent sequence differs by one nucleotide. Likely a read error: the CDR3 ends without its conserved phenylalanine or tryptophan. The CDR3 nucleotides are TGTGCCACCAGCCTAGACAGGAACACTGAAGCTTTCCTT. Translating it yields CATSLDRNTEAFL. The rearrangement links TRBV15 to TRBJ1-1, with D possibly matching TRBD1 (5 bases). The CDR3 contains 13 residues. Germline CDR1 is LNHNV and CDR2 is YYDKDF (reference sequence). V dropped 5 bases and J dropped 1 base, with 8 bases sitting between them.

With regard to this clonotype: This CDR3 is missing its conserved last phenylalanine or tryptophan, likely due to a read error. This sequence joins TRBV7-3 and TRBJ2-1, with a possible D match to TRBD2 (6 bases). Trimming removed 5 bases from V and 6 bases from J, with 14 bases in between. CDR1 is SGHTA, CDR2 FQGTGA, per germline. This CDR3 is built from 14 residues. CDR3 in amino acids: CASSVPTSINEQFL. Written as DNA, the CDR3 is TGTGCCAGCAGCGTACCCACTAGCATCAATGAGCAGTTCCTC.

This clonotype showed up just once. The junction and the germline gene differ at one end; a read error may be behind it. This chain connects TRBV11-2 to TRBJ2-6; a weak D match, TRBD1 (6 bases). Germline lookup yields CDR1 SGHAT and CDR2 FQNNGV. This CDR3 comprises 18 residues. Here the CDR3 reads CASSFSRGQGTPTNTEAF. As DNA, the CDR3 is TGTGCCAGCAGCTTCTCCAGGGGCCAGGGAACCCCTACGAACACTGAAGCTTTC.

About this clonotype itself: The junction does not match germline at one end; this may be a read error. The rearrangement joins TRBV7-7 to TRBJ2-6; a possible D gene is TRBD1 (6 bases). Germline CDR1 and CDR2: SSHAT and FNYEAQ (reference sequence). This CDR3 has 14 residues. This CDR3 is CASSPGTWANVLTF. The DNA of the CDR3 is TGTGCTAGCAGCCCCGGGACATGGGCCAACGTCCTGACTTTC.